This T cell receptor (beta chain) was obtained from a study of blood T cell repertoires in COVID-19. Per the germline V gene, CDR1 is SGHVS and CDR2 is FQNEAQ. The CDR3 length is 15 residues. Trimming removed 3 bases from V and 3 bases from J; junction bases left unmatched: 5. Produced via immunoSEQ multiplex PCR; TCRdb's table is partial and in-frame only. Here the sample spans 150,000 to 200,000 clones, approximately 80% being singletons. Those enrolled, adults aged roughly 18 to 90 years, came from about two dozen US areas. The sequence derives from a man aged 55-75 years who had been exposed to COVID-19. The J gene is TRBJ2-5, the V gene TRBV7-8; 9 bases match TRBD2. The material sequenced was PBMCs or T cells enriched from blood (not recorded which). This CDR3 is CASSFRGRVEETQYF. The CDR3 bases are TGTGCCAGCAGCTTCCGCGGGAGGGTAGAAGAGACCCAGTACTTC.